This TCR beta chain was documented in a study of T cell changes during pregnancy in multiple sclerosis. V shed 7 bases, J shed 3 bases, and the junction held 2 bases outside the gene matches. Germline CDR1 reads SNHLY; CDR2 reads FYNNEI. This CDR3 has 13 amino acids. The repertoire was sequenced with immunoSEQ multiplex PCR; TCRdb's copy has only in-frame clones and lacks some. This table has fewer than 90,000 clones, 94% appearing once. This sequence joins TRBV2 and TRBJ2-2; 7 nucleotides align to TRBD2. The sequence came from a female donor in good health, enrolled as a control in a pregnancy study. The source material was peripheral blood, sampled after pregnancy. This CDR3 reads CASNREDTGELFF. The CDR3 DNA reads TGTGCCAGCAACCGGGAGGACACCGGGGAGCTGTTTTTT.